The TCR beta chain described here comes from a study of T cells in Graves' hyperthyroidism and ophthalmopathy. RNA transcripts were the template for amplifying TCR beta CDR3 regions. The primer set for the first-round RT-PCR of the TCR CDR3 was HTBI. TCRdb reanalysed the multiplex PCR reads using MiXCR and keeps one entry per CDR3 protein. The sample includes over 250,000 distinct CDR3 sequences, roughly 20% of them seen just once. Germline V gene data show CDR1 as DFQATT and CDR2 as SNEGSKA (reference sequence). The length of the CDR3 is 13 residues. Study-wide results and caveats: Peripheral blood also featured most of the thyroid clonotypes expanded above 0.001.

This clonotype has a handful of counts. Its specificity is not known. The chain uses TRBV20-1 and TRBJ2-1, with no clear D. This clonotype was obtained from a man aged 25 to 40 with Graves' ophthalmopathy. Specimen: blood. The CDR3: CSPVNLAHNEQFF. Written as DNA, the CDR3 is TGCAGCCCGGTGAATCTTGCCCACAATGAGCAGTTCTTC.